The 11 T cell receptor beta chains reported below all come from one sample, sequenced in a study of cytomegalovirus exposure and HLA in healthy donors. The protocol was immunoSEQ multiplex PCR, while the TCRdb copy is restricted to in-frame clones and leaves out a portion. The repertoire has approximately 76,000 clones, roughly 94% of them found once; the top ten carry 2.5% to 3.5%. Material for sequencing was PBMCs. The receptors stem from a woman in her late teens or twenties in good health and CMV-seropositive.

V is TRBV28 and J is TRBJ1-1; 8 positions agree with TRBD1. The V and J ends lost 3 bases and 11 bases, in that order; junction bases with no gene match: 8. CDR1 is MDHEN, CDR2 SYDVKM, per germline. This CDR3 is built from 13 residues. The CDR3 spells CASSFQGAGDAFF. CDR3 DNA sequence: TGTGCCAGCAGTTTTCAGGGGGCCGGAGACGCTTTCTTT.

V gene TRBV27 combines with J gene TRBJ2-2; 10 bases align to TRBD1. This CDR3 region has 15 residues. CDR1 MNHEY and CDR2 SMNVEV come from the germline V gene (reference sequence). The ends lost 4 bases at V and 9 bases at J; junction bases unmatched: 8. CDR3 sequence (DNA): TGTGCCAGCAGTTCCGCGACAGGGGGCAGTTGGGAGCTGTTTTTT. As protein: CASSSATGGSWELFF.

This rearrangement joins TRBV11-1 to TRBJ2-3; the D gene is possibly TRBD2 (5 bases). Germline assignment: CDR1 SGHAT and CDR2 FQDESV (reference sequence). The CDR3 loop spans 18 amino acids. The V gene lost 5 bases and the J gene lost 2 bases, with 23 bases spanning the gap. CDR3 protein: CASSTPLSGKTFTDTQYF. CDR3 nucleotides: TGTGCCAGCAGCACACCCCTGTCCGGGAAGACTTTCACAGATACGCAGTATTTT.

The V and J genes are TRBV2 and TRBJ2-5; D may be TRBD2 (7 bases). TRBJ2-7 explains the end of the DNA better; the J call may be wrong. CDR1 is SNHLY, CDR2 FYNNEI, per germline. The CDR3 has 14 amino acids. CDR3 residues: CAITRAGHSYEQYF. The CDR3 DNA is TGTGCCATAACGAGAGCGGGACATTCCTACGAGCAGTACTTC.

CDR3 sequence: CASSFDRGRETQYF. In DNA, the CDR3 is TGTGCCAGCAGCTTTGACAGGGGTCGGGAGACCCAGTACTTC. J is TRBJ2-5 and V is TRBV7-2; 8 bases are shared with TRBD1. The CDR3 has 14 residues. Unmatched junction bases numbered 5, after V lost 3 bases and J lost 5 bases. Germline CDR1 SGHTA, CDR2 FQGNSA.

The DNA for the CDR3 is TGTGCCAGCAGCCCAGGACTAGCATGGACCCAGTACTTC. The encoded protein is CASSPGLAWTQYF. This chain connects TRBV27 to TRBJ2-5; 8 bases are shared with TRBD2. Germline CDR1 reads MNHEY; CDR2 reads SMNVEV (reference sequence). CDR3 size: 13 residues. The V gene end was trimmed by 6 bases and the J gene end by 7 bases; junction bases not matched to a gene: 7.

The genes are TRBV29-1 and TRBJ1-1; a possible D gene is TRBD1 (5 bases). The CDR3 totals 13 residues. The germline gives CDR1 SQVTM, CDR2 ANQGSEA. The V gene lost 6 bases and the J gene lost 3 bases, with 14 bases spanning the gap. The CDR3 is CSVGRGTDTEAFF. The CDR3 nucleotides read TGCAGCGTAGGTAGGGGCACGGACACTGAAGCTTTCTTT.

V gene TRBV28 combines with J gene TRBJ2-7, with TRBD1 matching over 9 bases. CDR3 length equals 15 residues. Trimming at V came to 3 bases and at J to 7 bases, leaving 10 bases not matched to a gene. CDR1 is MDHEN, CDR2 SYDVKM, per germline. Here the CDR3 reads CASSFYRGQGSEQYF. Written as DNA, the CDR3 is TGTGCCAGCAGTTTTTATCGGGGACAGGGTTCGGAGCAGTACTTC.

This chain joins TRBV6-5 and TRBJ2-7; TRBD2 is a possible D gene (5 bases). V lost 2 bases and J lost 2, with 10 bases in between. CDR1 is MNHEY, CDR2 SVGAGI, per germline. The CDR3 sequence is 14 residues long. CDR3: CASSYQDGTYEQYF. The CDR3 region has the DNA TGTGCCAGCAGTTACCAGGACGGGACCTACGAGCAGTACTTC.

The chain has TRBV4-2 and TRBJ1-1; 7 bases are a match to TRBD1. V gave up 0 bases and J gave up 10 bases; unmatched junction bases: 5. Germline V gene sequence: CDR1 LGHNA, CDR2 YNFKEQ. This CDR3 contains 13 residues. The CDR3: CASSQDDTGVAFF. The DNA of the CDR3 is TGTGCCAGCAGCCAAGATGATACAGGGGTAGCTTTCTTT.

The rearrangement uses TRBV30 and TRBJ2-5, with a tentative D call TRBD2 (5 bases). V was pared by 4 bases and J by 5 bases, with 11 bases between. Germline-derived CDR1 and CDR2 are GTSNPN and SVGIG (reference sequence). The CDR3 contains 12 residues. Here the CDR3 reads CAWTSSRETQYF. The CDR3 coding sequence is TGTGCCTGGACCTCTAGCCGGGAGACCCAGTACTTC.